A selection of T cell receptor beta chains follows, all from one sample in a study of identical twins. MiXCR was run by TCRdb on the 5' RACE reads, yielding one entry per CDR3 protein. In the table there are some 1,600,000 distinct CDR3 sequences, more than 30% of which are singletons. Sequenced material: cord blood. The receptors derive from a newborn girl in good health. Each CDR3 is given with its conserved first and last residue. D genes are given only for firm matches. Clone size is given for some rows only: seen once, a few or many times, or a class if the clone is expanded.

>TRBV19|-|-|TRBJ2-3
TGTGCCAGTAGTATATTAAGGGTGAGGACAGATACGCAGTATTTT
CASSILRVRTDTQYF
>TRBV6-4|-|-|TRBJ2-1
TGTGCCAGCAGTGACTCGACTAGGGGTGCGGAGCAGTTCTTC
CASSDSTRGAEQFF
>TRBV20-1|-|TRBD2|TRBJ2-3
TGCAGTGCTAGAGATTGGAGGGGGACTAGCGGGAGAGCGAGCACAGATACGCAGTATTTT
CSARDWRGTSGRASTDTQYF
>TRBV3-1|-|-|TRBJ2-1
TGTGCCAGCAGCCAAGAGAATGGAGCTACCGCCTACAATGAGCAGTTCTTC
CASSQENGATAYNEQFF
>TRBV6-1|once|-|TRBJ1-2
TGTGCCAGCAGACTAGATCGGGAATATGGCTACACCTTC
CASRLDREYGYTF
>TRBV30|-|-|TRBJ1-5
TGTGCCTGGGGAAGGATGGAGGGCAATCAGCCCCAGCATTTT
CAWGRMEGNQPQHF
>TRBV24-1|-|TRBD2|TRBJ2-4
TGTGCCACCAGTGACAGAGGACTAGCGGCCTACAATGAGCAGTACTTC
CATSDRGLAAYNEQYF
>TRBV29-1|-|TRBD1|TRBJ1-2
TGCAGCGTTGTCTCCGGAGACAGGGAGGCTGGCTACACCTTC
CSVVSGDREAGYTF
>TRBV28|-|TRBD2|TRBJ2-3
TGTGCCAGCAGTCCACGGACTAGCGGGAGCAGGGATACGCAGTATTTT
CASSPRTSGSRDTQYF
>TRBV7-7|-|TRBD2|TRBJ2-5
TGTGCTAGCAGCTTAGCCCATAGCGGGAGAGAGACCCAGTACTTC
CASSLAHSGRETQYF
>TRBV29-1|many|-|TRBJ2-3
TGCAGCGTTGAGCCCCTCCACAGTAGCGGCCCCACAGATACGCAGTATTTT
CSVEPLHSSGPTDTQYF
>TRBV9|-|-|TRBJ2-1
TGTGCCAGCAGCGTAGTGGGAGGGGGGGCCGCCGGTGAGCAGTTCTTC
CASSVVGGGAAGEQFF
>TRBV6-6|-|TRBD2|TRBJ2-1
TGTGCCAGCAGTAAGACTAGCGGGAGTATCCACAATGAGCAGTTCTTC
CASSKTSGSIHNEQFF
>TRBV7-6|-|-|TRBJ2-7
TGTGCCAGCAGCCAGCCAGGTCTCTCCTACGAGCAGTACTTC
CASSQPGLSYEQYF
>TRBV12-3/TRBV12-4|-|-|TRBJ1-2
TGTGCCAGCAGTTTAGGGGTTACTAACTATGGCTACACCTTC
CASSLGVTNYGYTF
>TRBV20-1|few|TRBD2|TRBJ2-3
TGCAGTGCCACCCGGACTAGCGGGGGAGCAGATACGCAGTATTTT
CSATRTSGGADTQYF
>TRBV20-1|-|-|TRBJ2-3
TGCAGTACTAGGGGACGTGGAGATACGCAGTATTTT
CSTRGRGDTQYF
>TRBV7-2|-|-|TRBJ2-6
TGTGCCAGCAGCTTAGCGGGGGGGCTTTCCGGGGCCAACGTCCTGACTTTC
CASSLAGGLSGANVLTF
>TRBV3-1|few|TRBD1|TRBJ2-7
TGTGCCAGCAGCCAACCGGACAGGGAATACGAGCAGTACTTC
CASSQPDREYEQYF
>TRBV5-1|many|-|TRBJ2-7
TGCGCCAGCAGCTTGGGCAGGGCCACCTTCGTCAACGAGCAGTACTTC
CASSLGRATFVNEQYF
>TRBV21-1|few|-|TRBJ2-1
TGTGCCAGCAGCAAAGCCCGAACAGGGGGGCCCTACAATGAGCAGTTCTTC
CASSKARTGGPYNEQFF
>TRBV20-1|-|TRBD2|TRBJ2-7
TGCAGTGCTAGCGAACCCAGCGGGGGCTCCTACAATGAGCAGTACTTC
CSASEPSGGSYNEQYF
>TRBV5-4|-|TRBD2|TRBJ2-1
TGTGCCAGCGCCATGGGGGGCGGGAGGGCCAATCAGGAAAACAATGAGCAGTTCTTC
CASAMGGGRANQENNEQFF
>TRBV6-1|-|TRBD1|TRBJ2-3
TGTGCCAGCAGTGAATTTTCCAGGGGGTTTGCAGATACGCAGTATTTT
CASSEFSRGFADTQYF
>TRBV6-1|few|-|TRBJ1-2
TGTGCCAGCAGTGAACCCCTTAACTATGGCTACACCTTC
CASSEPLNYGYTF
>TRBV5-6|-|TRBD2|TRBJ2-7
TGTGCCAGCAGCTTGTGGGACTACCGTTACGAGCAGTACTTC
CASSLWDYRYEQYF
>TRBV2|-|-|TRBJ1-3
TGTGCCAGCAGTGATTGGGGGATTCCTGGAAACACCATATATTTT
CASSDWGIPGNTIYF
>TRBV5-1|-|-|TRBJ1-1
TGCGCCAGCAGAGCGACGGAGAAGAACACTGAAGCTTTCTTT
CASRATEKNTEAFF
>TRBV4-2|-|-|TRBJ1-4
TGTGCCAGCAGCCACCTCTTTGAGGGCGGGGATGAAAAACTGTTTTTT
CASSHLFEGGDEKLFF
>TRBV4-1|few|-|TRBJ2-1
TGCGCCAGCAGCCAAGTCCTAGTCCTAAAAAATGAGCAGTTCTTC
CASSQVLVLKNEQFF
>TRBV7-2|few|-|TRBJ2-1
TGTGCCAGCAGCAATCAGACTAGGACAAAGCAGTTCTTC
CASSNQTRTKQFF
>TRBV3-1|-|-|TRBJ1-6
TGTGCCAGCAGCCAACAGGACACCAATTCACCCCTCCACTTT
CASSQQDTNSPLHF
>TRBV5-1|-|TRBD1|TRBJ2-1
TGCGCCAGCAGGACCCTCGACAGGGGGGACGAGCAGTTCTTC
CASRTLDRGDEQFF
>TRBV20-1|-|TRBD1|TRBJ1-2
TGCAGTGCTACCGGGGGACAGGGCTCTCCTAACTATGGCTACACCTTC
CSATGGQGSPNYGYTF
>TRBV24-1|few|TRBD1|TRBJ2-1
TGTGCCACCAGTGGTCGACAGGGATCATCCTACAATGAGCAGTTCTTC
CATSGRQGSSYNEQFF
>TRBV5-5|-|-|TRBJ2-7
TGTGCCAGCAGGGATGAGAGGGGGAAATACGAGCAGTACTTC
CASRDERGKYEQYF
>TRBV20-1|few|TRBD2|TRBJ2-1
TGCAGTGCTAGAGGCCCCCACCTCCGGACTAGGCGAGACAATGAGCAGTTCTTC
CSARGPHLRTRRDNEQFF
>TRBV7-9|-|-|TRBJ2-1
TGTGCCAGCAGCTTAGACGGGTCAAAAATGAGTGAGCAGTTCTTC
CASSLDGSKMSEQFF
>TRBV4-2|-|-|TRBJ1-2
TGTGCCAGCAGCCGTGACCTCGGGTCCGCTAACTATGGCTACACCTTC
CASSRDLGSANYGYTF
>TRBV5-1|few|-|TRBJ1-1
TGCGCCAGCAGCTTGGTTGCGGAGAAACCTGAAGCTTTCTTT
CASSLVAEKPEAFF
>TRBV7-9|-|-|TRBJ2-3
TGTGCCAGCAGCTTAGGTACAGGGTTGGCGGATACGCAGTATTTT
CASSLGTGLADTQYF
>TRBV25-1|many|TRBD1|TRBJ2-7
TGTGCCAGCAGTACATACAGGGGGCGATTCGAGCAGTACTTC
CASSTYRGRFEQYF